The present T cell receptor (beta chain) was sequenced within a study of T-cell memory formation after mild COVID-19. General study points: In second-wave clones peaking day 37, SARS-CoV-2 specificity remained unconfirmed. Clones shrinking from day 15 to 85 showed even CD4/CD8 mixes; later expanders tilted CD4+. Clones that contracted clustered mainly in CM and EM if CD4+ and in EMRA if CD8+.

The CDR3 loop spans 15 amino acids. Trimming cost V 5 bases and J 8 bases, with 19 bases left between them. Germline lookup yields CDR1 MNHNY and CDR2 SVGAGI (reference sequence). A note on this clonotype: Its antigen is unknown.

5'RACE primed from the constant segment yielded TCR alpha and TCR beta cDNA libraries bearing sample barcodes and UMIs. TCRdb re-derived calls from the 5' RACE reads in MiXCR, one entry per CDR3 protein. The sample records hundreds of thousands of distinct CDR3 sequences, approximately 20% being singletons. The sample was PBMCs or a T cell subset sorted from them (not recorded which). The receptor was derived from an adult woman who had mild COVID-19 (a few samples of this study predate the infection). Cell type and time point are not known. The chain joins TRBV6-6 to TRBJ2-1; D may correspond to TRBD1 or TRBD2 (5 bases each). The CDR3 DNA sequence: TGTGCCAGCAGTGTCTCCGGGACCCCGTTGGATGAGCAGTTCTTC. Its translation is CASSVSGTPLDEQFF.